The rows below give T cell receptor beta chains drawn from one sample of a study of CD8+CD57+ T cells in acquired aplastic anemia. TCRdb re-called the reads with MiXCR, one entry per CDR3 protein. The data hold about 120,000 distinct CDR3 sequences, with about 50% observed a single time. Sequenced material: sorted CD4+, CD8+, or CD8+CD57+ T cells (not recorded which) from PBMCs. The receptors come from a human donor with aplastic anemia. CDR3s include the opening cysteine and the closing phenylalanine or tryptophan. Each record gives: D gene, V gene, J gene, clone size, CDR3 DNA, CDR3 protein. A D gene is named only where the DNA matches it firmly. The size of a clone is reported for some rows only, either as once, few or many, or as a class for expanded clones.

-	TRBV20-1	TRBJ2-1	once	TGCAGTGCTAGAGATAGACTTGGTAATAAGCAGTTCTTC	CSARDRLGNKQFF
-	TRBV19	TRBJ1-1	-	TGTGCCAGTACCGTCGGGAGCACTGAAGCTTTCTTT	CASTVGSTEAFF
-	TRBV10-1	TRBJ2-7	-	TGCGCCAGCAGTGTGAGTAGCTCCTACGAGCAGTACTTC	CASSVSSSYEQYF
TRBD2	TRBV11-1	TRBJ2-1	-	TGTGCCAGCAGACATTCAGGCGGGGGGGCCTCGCATGAGCAGTTCTTC	CASRHSGGGASHEQFF
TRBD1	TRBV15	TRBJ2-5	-	TGTGCCACCAGCCTCAGGGGGGAGACCCAGTACTTC	CATSLRGETQYF
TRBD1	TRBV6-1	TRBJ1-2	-	TGTGCCAGCAGTGAGTTCAGGACAGGGATCTATTGCTACACCTTC	CASSEFRTGIYCYTF
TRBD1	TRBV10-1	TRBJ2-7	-	TGCGCTCCCGAGGGACAGGGGGCAACACATACCTACGAGCAGTACTTC	CAPEGQGATHTYEQYF
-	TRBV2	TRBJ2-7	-	TGTGCCAGCACCGGACCCACCCCGGACTACGAGCAGTACTTC	CASTGPTPDYEQYF
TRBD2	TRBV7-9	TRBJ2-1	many	TGTGCCAGCAGCGGAAGGAGCGGGAGCTCCTACAATGAGCAGTTCTTC	CASSGRSGSSYNEQFF
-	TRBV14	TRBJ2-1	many	TGTGCCAGCAGCCGCAGCTCCTACAATGAGCAGTTCTTC	CASSRSSYNEQFF
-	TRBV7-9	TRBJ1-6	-	TGTGCCAGCAGCCCCATGACAGGATCACCCCTCCACTTT	CASSPMTGSPLHF
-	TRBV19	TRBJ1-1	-	TGTGCCAGTAGTATAGGGACGGGAACGAACACTGAAGCTTTCTTT	CASSIGTGTNTEAFF
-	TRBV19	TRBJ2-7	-	TGTGCCAGTAGTATGGGTAGGGAGAACGAGCAGTACTTC	CASSMGRENEQYF
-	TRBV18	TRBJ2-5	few	TGTGCCAGCTCACTGGACTACCGAAGCCAAGAGACCCAGTACTTC	CASSLDYRSQETQYF
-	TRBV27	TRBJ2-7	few	TGTGCCAGCAGCAGCAGGGGGGCTGGCTACGAGCAGTACTTC	CASSSRGAGYEQYF
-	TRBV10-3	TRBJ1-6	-	TGTGCCATCAGTTCCGAGAACACACTAAGGAATTCACCCCTCCACTTT	CAISSENTLRNSPLHF
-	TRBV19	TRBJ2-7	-	TGTGCCCCACCCGGGACAAGGGAGTACGAGCAGTACTTC	CAPPGTREYEQYF
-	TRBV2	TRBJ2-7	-	TGTGCCAGCAGTGACTCCCTGCTTAGGAGCTACGAGCAGTACTTC	CASSDSLLRSYEQYF
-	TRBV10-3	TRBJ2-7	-	TGTGCCATCAGTGAGAGGGGCGAAAACGAGCAGTACTTC	CAISERGENEQYF
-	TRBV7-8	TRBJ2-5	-	TGTGCCAGCAGCTTTCTATTGGGGGGGGCCCCAGAGACCCAGTACTTC	CASSFLLGGAPETQYF
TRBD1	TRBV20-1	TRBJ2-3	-	TGCAGTGCTGCACAGGGGGCAGATACGCAGTATTTT	CSAAQGADTQYF
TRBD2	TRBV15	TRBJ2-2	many	TGTGCCACCAGCAGTACCACTAGCGGGATAAACACCGGGGAGCTGTTTTTT	CATSSTTSGINTGELFF
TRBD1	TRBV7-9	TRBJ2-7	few	TGTGCCAGCAGTCTCGGGACAGCCTCCTACGAGCAGTACTTC	CASSLGTASYEQYF
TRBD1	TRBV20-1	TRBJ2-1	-	TGCAGTGCTACCCGGACAGGTGGGGACAATGAGCAGTTCTTC	CSATRTGGDNEQFF
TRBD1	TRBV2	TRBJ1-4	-	TGTGCCAGCAGTGACAGGGGGACTGAAAAACTGTTTTTT	CASSDRGTEKLFF
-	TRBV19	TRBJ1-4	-	TGTGCCAGTAGTAGGACGGCCGCCACTAATGAAAAACTGTTTTTT	CASSRTAATNEKLFF
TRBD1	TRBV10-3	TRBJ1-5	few	TGTGCCATCAGCGACAGGGTGGAACAGCCCCAGCATTTT	CAISDRVEQPQHF
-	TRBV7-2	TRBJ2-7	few	TGTGCCAGCAGGAAAAACTACGAGCAGTACTTC	CASRKNYEQYF
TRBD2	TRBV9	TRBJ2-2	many	TGTGCCAGCAGCCGCGGGAGGGGGCGGAACACCGGGGAGCTGTTTTTT	CASSRGRGRNTGELFF
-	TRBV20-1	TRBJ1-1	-	TGCAGTGCTAGAGGGGAGGGAGTCGACACTGAAGCTTTCTTT	CSARGEGVDTEAFF
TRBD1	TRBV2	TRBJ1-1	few	TGTGCCAGCACCAGAACGACAGGGTCTGAAGCTTTCTTT	CASTRTTGSEAFF
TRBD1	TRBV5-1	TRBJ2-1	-	TGCGCCAGCAGCTTTGGCGGGACAGGGGTAAATGAGCAGTTCTTC	CASSFGGTGVNEQFF
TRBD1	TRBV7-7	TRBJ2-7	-	TGTGCTAGCAGCTTAGGCGGACAGGGATCCTACGAGCAGTACTTC	CASSLGGQGSYEQYF
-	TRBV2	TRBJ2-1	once	TGTGCCAGCAGCGCAGATCTGAGGTCGTCCTTC	CASSADLRSSF
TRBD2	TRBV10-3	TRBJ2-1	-	TGTGCCATCGGACTAGCGGGGGGGAATGAGCAGTTCTTC	CAIGLAGGNEQFF
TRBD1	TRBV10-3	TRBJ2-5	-	TGTGCCATCAGTTCACAGGGGGCGCTTGAGACCCAGTACTTC	CAISSQGALETQYF
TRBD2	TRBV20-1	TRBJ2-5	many	TGCAGTGCTCCGACTAGCGGGGGGTTATGGGAGACCCAGTACTTC	CSAPTSGGLWETQYF
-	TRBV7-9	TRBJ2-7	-	TGTGCCAGCAGCTTATCCGACAACTACGAGCAGTACTTC	CASSLSDNYEQYF
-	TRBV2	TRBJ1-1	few	TGTGCCAGCAAGGGTCTGGGGGGTGACACTGAAGCTTTCTTT	CASKGLGGDTEAFF
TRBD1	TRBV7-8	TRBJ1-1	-	TGTGCCAGCAGCTTATCGTCGACAGGGGTAACCACTGAAGCTTTCTTT	CASSLSSTGVTTEAFF
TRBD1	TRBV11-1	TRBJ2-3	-	TGTGCCAGCAGCCAGCGACAGGGGGCAACCCTGTCAGATACGCAGTATTTT	CASSQRQGATLSDTQYF
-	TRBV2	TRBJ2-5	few	TGTGCCAGCAGTCGGGTCCCGGAGACCCAGTACTTC	CASSRVPETQYF
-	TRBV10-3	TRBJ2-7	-	TGTGCCATCCGTGATTGGGGCTCCTTCTACGAGCAGTACTTC	CAIRDWGSFYEQYF
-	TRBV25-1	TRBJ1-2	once	TGTGCCAGCAGTGAACGCGGGGGCAGCTATGGCTACACCTTC	CASSERGGSYGYTF
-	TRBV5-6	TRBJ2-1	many	TGTGCCAGCAGCTCCGAGCGGACCCTATACAATGAGCAGTTCTTC	CASSSERTLYNEQFF
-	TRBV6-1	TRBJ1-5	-	TGTGCCAGCAGGAAAGGGGAGGGTTTTCAGCCCCAGCATTTT	CASRKGEGFQPQHF
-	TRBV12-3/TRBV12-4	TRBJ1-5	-	TGTGCCAGCAGTTTAGTGCAGGGTGGGTATCAGCCCCAGCATTTT	CASSLVQGGYQPQHF
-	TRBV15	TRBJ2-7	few	TGTGCCACCAGCAGAACCCACGAGCAGTACTTC	CATSRTHEQYF
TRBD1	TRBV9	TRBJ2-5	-	TGTGCCAGCAGTGGACAGGGGGTCCAAGAGACCCAGTACTTC	CASSGQGVQETQYF
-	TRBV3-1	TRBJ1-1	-	TGTGCCAGCAGCCAAGGTGGTCCAGTCTTT	CASSQGGPVF
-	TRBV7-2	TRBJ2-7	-	TGTGCCAGCAGCCGCAGGGGAGCGTCCTACGAGCAGTACTTC	CASSRRGASYEQYF
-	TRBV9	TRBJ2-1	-	TGTGCCAGCAGCGGAGGGGTCAATGAGCAGTTCTTC	CASSGGVNEQFF
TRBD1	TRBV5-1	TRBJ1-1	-	TGCGCCAGCAGCTCGGGATTCGGGGACAGTAACACTGAAGCTTTCTTT	CASSSGFGDSNTEAFF
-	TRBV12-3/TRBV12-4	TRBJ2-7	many	TGTGCCAGCAGCAGAGGGCCCGGATACGAGCAGTACTTC	CASSRGPGYEQYF
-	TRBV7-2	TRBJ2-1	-	TGTGCCAGCAGCTTAGCGCGATATCAGGACAGATACAATGAGCAGTTCTTC	CASSLARYQDRYNEQFF
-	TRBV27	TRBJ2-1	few	TGTGCCAGCAGTTTTGGGGGTTCTCGGCAGCAGTTCTTC	CASSFGGSRQQFF
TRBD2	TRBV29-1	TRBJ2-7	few	TGCAGCGCCGGACTAGCCGCCGAGCAGTACTTC	CSAGLAAEQYF
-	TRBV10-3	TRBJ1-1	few	TGTGCCATCAGCTCGACAGTCAGCACTGAAGCTTTCTTT	CAISSTVSTEAFF
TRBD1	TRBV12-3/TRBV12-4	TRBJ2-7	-	TGTGCCAGCAGTTCTGGGACAGGGCAGGGCGAGCAGTACTTC	CASSSGTGQGEQYF
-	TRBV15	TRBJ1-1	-	TGTGCCACCTCGGGGGGGATATTGAACACTGAAGCTTTCTTT	CATSGGILNTEAFF